The entry below describes one T cell receptor (beta chain). What it binds is not known. Sequenced by immunoSEQ multiplex PCR; TCRdb stores in-frame clones only, minus some. The table includes about 240,000 clones, 75% to 90% detected once. The data derive from a study of cytomegalovirus exposure and HLA in healthy donors. Notes on the study in general: Confirmation was obtained in vitro that a few CMV-associated chains are specific for CMV antigens. Published work reported that the classifier diagnosed cytomegalovirus status with high specificity and sensitivity. Cytomegalovirus association was assigned to approximately 160 TCR beta chains.

The germline V and J ends were trimmed by 2 bases and 3 bases, with 8 bases remaining between them. CDR1 SEHNR and CDR2 FQNEAQ come from the germline V gene (reference sequence). This CDR3 is 13 amino acids long. Material: PBMCs. The TCR originated in a woman aged 25 to 39 in good health and CMV-seropositive. The chain employs TRBV7-9 and TRBJ2-7, with D possibly matching TRBD1 (6 bases). The CDR3 loop is CASSLSGDYEQYF. The CDR3, as DNA: TGTGCCAGCAGCTTATCAGGGGACTACGAGCAGTACTTC.